Below are 12 T cell receptor beta chains sequenced from a single sample in a study of T cells in women clearing cervical HPV infection. The protocol was immunoSEQ multiplex PCR, while the TCRdb copy is restricted to in-frame clones and leaves out a portion. This sample contains tens of thousands of clones. The sequenced material came from blood buffy coat. These TCRs come from a woman between 18 and 69 years old with a cervical HPV16 infection that either progressed to CIN3+ or cleared (not recorded which).

Concerning this clone itself: The read terminates 3 residues ahead of where the CDR3 ends, so the germline J gene completes it. The chain carries TRBV18 and TRBJ1-1, with TRBD1 as a possible D gene (6 bases). CDR3 size: 12 residues. The germline V gene encodes CDR1 KGHSH and CDR2 LQKENI. The CDR3 spells CASSGGRDIAFF. The sequenced part of the CDR3 DNA is TGTGCCAGCTCAGGGGGTAGGGACATT.

The CDR3 loop reads CSALERGYTQYF. The sequenced CDR3 bases are TGCAGTGCCTTAGAGAGGGGGTATACG. J is TRBJ2-3 and V is TRBV20-1, with a weak D call TRBD1 (6 bases). From the germline J gene comes the end of the CDR3, since the read stops 3 residues before it. CDR1 is DFQATT and CDR2 is SNEGSKA in the germline V gene (reference sequence). The length of the CDR3 is 12 residues. With 6 bases removed from V and 7 bases from J, the gap between germline ends came to 14 bases.

As regards this clone: The read ends 3 residues before the CDR3 terminus; that terminus is restored from the germline J gene. V gene TRBV29-1 combines with J gene TRBJ2-3; maybe TRBD2 (7 bases). The germline V gene has CDR1 SQVTM and CDR2 ANQGSEA. This CDR3 is built from 13 residues. The DNA read from the CDR3 is TGCAGCTTCCGCGGGGGCCCGCAAGAGACG. It translates to CSFRGGPQET. The whole CDR3 region reads CSFRGGPQETQYF.

The CDR3 bases that were read are TGTGCCAGCAGTTACTCGACAGCATTCTATAATTCACCC. Translating gives CASSYSTAFYNSP. The full-length CDR3 reads as CASSYSTAFYNSPLHF. The rearrangement uses TRBV6-2 or TRBV6-3 and TRBJ1-6, with D possibly being TRBD1 (5 bases). The read comes to an end 3 residues before the CDR3 does, leaving the germline J gene to fill in the end. Trimming took 0 bases from V and 3 from J, leaving 9 bases between them. Germline assignment: CDR1 MNHEY and CDR2 SVGEGT. This CDR3 contains 16 residues.

The chain's CDR3 is CASSSGQGHGYTF. The covered CDR3 bases are TGTGCCAGCAGTTCGGGACAGGGTCATGGC. The chain employs TRBV28 and TRBJ1-2, with 9 nucleotides matching TRBD1. The read stops 3 residues short of the end of the CDR3; the missing end is completed from the germline J gene. Losses at the gene ends were 4 bases for V and 6 bases for J; bases not matched to a gene: 3. Germline CDR1 MDHEN, CDR2 SYDVKM. CDR3 length equals 13 residues.

Comment on this clone: The read gets to within 3 residues of the CDR3 end, and the germline J gene fills in the rest. V and J are TRBV5-1 and TRBJ1-1; the match to TRBD1 covers 7 bases. The J segment lost 7 bases and the V segment lost 3 bases, leaving 12 bases of the junction unmatched. The CDR3 extends over 15 amino acids. The germline V gene has CDR1 SGHRS and CDR2 YFSETQ. CDR3 bases read: TGCGCCAGCAGCTCCCCCGACAGGGCCTCCGATGAA. Translated: CASSSPDRASDE. The CDR3, in full, reads CASSSPDRASDEAFF.

As for this clone: The CDR3 end lies 3 residues beyond the end of the read and is filled in from the germline J gene. This rearrangement joins TRBV19 to TRBJ1-2, with no clear D. The germline CDR1 and CDR2 sequences are LNHDA and SQIVND (reference sequence). The CDR3 has 11 amino acids. CDR3 sequence reads: CASSKVNTYTF. CDR3 DNA, as far as it was read: TGTGCCAGTAGTAAGGTTAATACC.

Details on this clone: The read is 3 residues too short to cover the CDR3 end, so that end is filled in from the germline J gene. V is TRBV29-1 and J is TRBJ2-7; the D gene is possibly TRBD1 (5 bases). This CDR3 has 12 amino acids. Per the germline V gene, CDR1 is SQVTM and CDR2 is ANQGSEA. Between the trimmed V and J ends, which lost 6 bases and 3 bases, there was a span of 12 bases. This CDR3 reads CSVNVDSYEQYF. The CDR3 DNA, read in part, is TGCAGCGTCAATGTCGACAGCTACGAG.

Details on this clone: The CDR3 end falls 3 residues outside the read, so it is completed with the germline J gene. The chain has TRBV14 and TRBJ2-1, with TRBD1 matching over 9 bases. J gave up 7 bases and V 6 bases, and 7 bases lay outside the gene matches. CDR3 length: 14 residues. The germline CDR1 and CDR2 sequences are SGHDN and FVKESK. CDR3 DNA (partial): TGTGCCAGCAGGTCTCGGACAGGGGAAAATGAG. Translating it yields CASRSRTGENE. The CDR3 in its entirety is CASRSRTGENEQFF.

Remarks on this clone: The read terminates 3 residues ahead of where the CDR3 ends, so the germline J gene completes it. The V gene is TRBV5-1, the J gene TRBJ2-2, with TRBD2 identical over 7 bases. The CDR3 has 17 residues. Germline V gene lookup returns CDR1 SGHRS and CDR2 YFSETQ. The part of the CDR3 DNA that was read is TGCGCCACCTCCGTGGGAGGGTCCCAAGGTGGGGCCAACGTG. It translates to CATSVGGSQGGANV. The full CDR3 is CATSVGGSQGGANVLFF.

Note on this clone: The CDR3 end is not reached by the read, which stops 3 residues before it; the germline J gene fills it in. The chain combines TRBV2 with TRBJ2-4; TRBD1 is a possible D gene (6 bases). Looked up from germline, CDR1 is SNHLY and CDR2 is FYNNEI. CDR3 length equals 12 residues. CDR3: CASSVEQGGQYF. The sequenced part of the CDR3 DNA is TGTGCCAGCAGTGTAGAACAGGGCGGT.

For this clone: The read ends 3 residues shy of where the CDR3 ends; the end is completed using the germline J gene. The chain joins TRBV29-1 to TRBJ1-2, with 7 bases fitting TRBD1. CDR1 is SQVTM, CDR2 ANQGSEA, per germline. With V trimmed by 4 bases and J by 7 bases, 3 bases remained unmatched. This CDR3 spans 11 amino acids. The DNA read from the CDR3 is TGCAGCGTTGTCGACAGGGCTGGC. This codes for CSVVDRAG. The full CDR3 reads CSVVDRAGYTF.